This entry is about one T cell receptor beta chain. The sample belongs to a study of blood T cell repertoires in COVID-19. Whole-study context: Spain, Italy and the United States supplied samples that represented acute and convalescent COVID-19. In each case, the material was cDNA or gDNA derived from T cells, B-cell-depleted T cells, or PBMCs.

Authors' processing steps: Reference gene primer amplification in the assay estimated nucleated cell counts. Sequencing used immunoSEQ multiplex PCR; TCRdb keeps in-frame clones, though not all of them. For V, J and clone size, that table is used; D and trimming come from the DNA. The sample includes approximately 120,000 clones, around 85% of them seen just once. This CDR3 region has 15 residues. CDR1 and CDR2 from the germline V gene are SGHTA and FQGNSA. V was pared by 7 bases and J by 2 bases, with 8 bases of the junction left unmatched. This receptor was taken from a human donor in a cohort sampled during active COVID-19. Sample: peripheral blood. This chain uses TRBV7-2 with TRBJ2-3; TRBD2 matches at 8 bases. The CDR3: CASTGGGRYTDTQYF. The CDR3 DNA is TGTGCCAGCACGGGTGGCGGGAGGTACACAGATACGCAGTATTTT.